This record concerns one TCR beta chain sequence. The antigen remains unidentified. The data were taken from a study of cytomegalovirus exposure and HLA in healthy donors. Trimming pared 2 bases from V and 5 bases from J, leaving 10 bases between. Germline V gives CDR1 ENHRY, CDR2 SYGVKD. The length of the CDR3 is 13 residues. Study findings and constraints: 150 or so TCR beta chains were listed as cytomegalovirus-associated.

These donors counted as nominally healthy when sampled, but unrecorded immune exposures were likely. The PCR was carried out with 60 Vbeta primers and 13 Jbeta primers. Measured with immunoSEQ multiplex PCR; TCRdb has only the in-frame clones, and not every one. The data contain under 140,000 clones, around 83% of them singletons. This clonotype was obtained from a woman aged 55-75 years in good health and CMV-seropositive. What was sequenced was PBMCs. The chain carries TRBV10-3 and TRBJ2-7, with D possibly matching TRBD1 (6 bases). Here the CDR3 DNA reads TGTGCCATCAGTGAGCAGGGGATCGACGAGCAGTACTTC. It specifies CAISEQGIDEQYF.